The 25 T cell receptor beta chains below were found in one sample sequenced in a study of T-cell reconstitution after alpha-beta-depleted transplantation in children. Researchers prepared the TCRbeta library using unique molecular identifiers, the study reports. MiXCR, applied by TCRdb to the PCR reads, yields one record per CDR3 protein. Of some 300,000 distinct CDR3 sequences in the sample, over 9.5% were seen once. Source: PBMCs, taken before TCRalphabeta/CD19-depleted stem cell transplant. The receptor set was obtained from a boy younger than two with acute myeloid leukemia, due to receive a stem cell transplant.

The gene calls are TRBV7-9 and TRBJ1-5; D remains unclear. The CDR3 totals 12 residues. V lost 0 bases to trimming and J lost 10 bases, with 7 bases between them. Germline-derived CDR1 and CDR2 are SEHNR and FQNEAQ (reference sequence). CDR3 nucleotide sequence: TGTGCCAGCAGCTTAGCGGGAGATCCCCAGCATTTT. Amino acids: CASSLAGDPQHF.

The sample holds many counts of this clonotype. This CDR3 is CASSLGGLSSYNEQFF. CDR3 nucleotides: TGTGCCAGCAGTCTCGGGGGATTGAGCTCCTACAATGAGCAGTTCTTC. The chain recombines TRBV12-3 or TRBV12-4 with TRBJ2-1; a weak D match, TRBD2 (6 bases). Deletions cut 5 bases from V and 0 bases from J, with 14 bases between. CDR3 length: 16 amino acids.

The sample holds many counts of this clonotype. This sequence joins TRBV12-3 or TRBV12-4 and TRBJ2-5; D uncertain. This CDR3 is 12 amino acids long. The V end was cut by 5 bases, the J end by 4 bases, with 8 bases between. Here the CDR3 reads CASSVMGETQYF. As DNA, the CDR3 is TGTGCCAGCAGTGTCATGGGAGAGACCCAGTACTTC.

This clonotype appeared many times. This chain links TRBV10-2 with TRBJ2-3; 12 positions match TRBD2. Germline CDR1 WSHSY, CDR2 SAAADI. This CDR3 spans 15 amino acids. Germline trimming cut 8 bases from V and 4 bases from J; bases unmatched to any gene: 7. Here the CDR3 reads CASLGLAGNADTQYF. DNA of the CDR3: TGCGCCAGCCTTGGACTAGCGGGAAACGCAGATACGCAGTATTTT.

This clonotype was picked up many times. J is TRBJ2-7 and V is TRBV4-2; 9 positions agree with TRBD2. CDR3 size: 16 residues. V was pared by 1 base and J by 3 bases, with 7 bases of the junction left unmatched. Per the germline V gene, CDR1 is LGHNA and CDR2 is YNFKEQ. CDR3 loop: CASSQGAAGGGYEQYF. CDR3 in DNA: TGTGCCAGCAGCCAAGGGGCAGCGGGAGGAGGCTACGAGCAGTACTTC.

This clonotype showed up many times. The rearrangement uses TRBV29-1 and TRBJ1-1, with 9 bases matching TRBD1. The CDR3 covers 12 residues. Germline V gives CDR1 SQVTM, CDR2 ANQGSEA. V dropped 7 bases and J dropped 3; count of bases not matched to a gene: 3. Here the CDR3 reads CSGRTGDTEAFF. The CDR3 DNA reads TGCAGCGGACGGACAGGGGACACTGAAGCTTTCTTT.

This chain uses TRBV4-1 with TRBJ1-1, with a weak D call TRBD1 (5 bases). V was clipped by 3 bases and J by 7 bases, with 15 bases between them. CDR3 size: 14 residues. Germline CDR1 and CDR2: MGHRA and YSYEKL. Written as DNA, the CDR3 is TGCGCCAGCAGCCAGCCCCTGGGGGATCTTGAAGCTTTCTTT. Its protein product is CASSQPLGDLEAFF.

Ten or more counts support this clonotype. The rearrangement uses TRBV5-1 and TRBJ2-7, with 10 bases identical to TRBD1. The V gene end was trimmed by 4 bases and the J gene end by 1 base; junction bases not matched to a gene: 5. The germline gives CDR1 SGHRS, CDR2 YFSETQ. The CDR3 has 15 residues. Here the CDR3 DNA reads TGCGCCAGCAGCCCGGACAGGGGGTTGTCCTACGAGCAGTACTTC. It codes for CASSPDRGLSYEQYF.

A note on this clonotype: A much larger clone is a single base away; this may be a read error. The chain recombines TRBV12-3 or TRBV12-4 with TRBJ2-7; D is undetermined. This CDR3 comprises 13 residues. CDR3 DNA: TGTGCCAGCAGTTTGGCCCTCTCCTACGAGCTGTACTTC. This sequence encodes CASSLALSYELYF.

The sample holds many counts of this clonotype. The chain combines TRBV5-1 with TRBJ2-1, with 12 bases aligning to TRBD2. CDR3 size: 19 residues. CDR1 is SGHRS, CDR2 YFSETQ, per germline. V lost 1 base to trimming and J lost 1 base; unmatched junction nucleotides: 9. CDR3 residues: CASSLISLAGGPSYNEQFF. The CDR3 region has the DNA TGCGCCAGCAGCTTGATATCGCTAGCGGGAGGGCCGTCCTACAATGAGCAGTTCTTC.

This clonotype came up many times. The J gene is TRBJ2-1, the V gene TRBV28, with 10 positions matching TRBD1. The junction had 19 bases not matched to a gene; V was cut back by 6 bases and J by 2 bases. CDR3 size: 20 residues. Germline V gene sequence: CDR1 MDHEN, CDR2 SYDVKM. CDR3 in DNA: TGTGCCAGCAGCCTACCCGGGACAGGGGTGCGGGGGTTAGCCTACAATGAGCAGTTCTTC. Translating it yields CASSLPGTGVRGLAYNEQFF.

V gene TRBV30 combines with J gene TRBJ2-7; TRBD1 matches at 9 bases. This CDR3 is built from 14 residues. Trimming cost V 2 bases and J 5 bases; bases outside gene matches: 7. Germline CDR1 is GTSNPN and CDR2 is SVGIG (reference sequence). The CDR3, as DNA: TGTGCCTGGAGTCCCGGGACAGGGCGGCACGAGCAGTACTTC. The encoded protein is CAWSPGTGRHEQYF.

DNA of the CDR3: TGTGCCAGCAGTCGCCCCGTGGGGACAGGGACACACGAGCAGTACTTC. Translation: CASSRPVGTGTHEQYF. The chain links TRBV6-1 to TRBJ2-7, with 9 bases fitting TRBD1. V gave up 5 bases and J gave up 5 bases; unmatched junction bases: 13. CDR3 length equals 16 residues. Germline V gene lookup returns CDR1 MNHNS and CDR2 SASEGT.

In this sample, this clonotype turned up many times. This chain joins TRBV2 and TRBJ2-7, with D possibly matching TRBD2 (6 bases). This CDR3 is built from 15 residues. V lost 1 base and J lost 4, with 14 bases in between. CDR1 is SNHLY, CDR2 FYNNEI, per germline. CDR3 sequence (DNA): TGTGCCAGCAGTGAAGAAGGTCTAGCGACATACGAGCAGTACTTC. Encoded protein: CASSEEGLATYEQYF.

This clonotype occurred many times. The rearrangement uses TRBV5-1 and TRBJ1-1; the D gene is possibly TRBD1 (5 bases). This CDR3 is 15 amino acids long. V was pared by 1 base and J by 1 base, with 11 bases between. Germline V gene lookup returns CDR1 SGHRS and CDR2 YFSETQ. Written as DNA, the CDR3 is TGCGCCAGCAGCTTGCCGGGACGGAGGAACACTGAAGCTTTCTTT. Protein sequence: CASSLPGRRNTEAFF.

This clonotype was observed many times. The chain has TRBV7-2 and TRBJ2-3, with 7 bases identical to TRBD2. V gave up 1 base and J gave up 1 base; unmatched junction bases: 5. The CDR3 is 16 amino acids. Looked up from germline, CDR1 is SGHTA and CDR2 is FQGNSA. CDR3 protein: CASSLGASGGTDTQYF. In DNA form, the CDR3 reads TGTGCCAGCAGCTTAGGGGCCAGCGGGGGCACAGATACGCAGTATTTT.

This clonotype was observed a few times. One end of the junction does not line up with germline, which may come from a read error. The genes are TRBV20-1 and TRBJ2-3; D uncertain. The CDR3 extends over 17 amino acids. CDR1 is DFQATT, CDR2 SNEGSKA, per germline (reference sequence). The CDR3 spells CCARDEVVSGFTDTQYF. The CDR3 coding sequence is TGCTGTGCTAGAGATGAGGTTGTTTCTGGATTCACAGATACGCAGTATTTT.

This clonotype was counted only a few times. The V and J genes are TRBV9 and TRBJ2-5, with TRBD2 matching over 7 bases. The CDR3 loop spans 14 amino acids. Germline assignment: CDR1 SGDLS and CDR2 YYNGEE. V lost 4 bases to trimming and J lost 5 bases; unmatched junction nucleotides: 8. This CDR3 is CASSTETSRETQYF. DNA for the CDR3: TGTGCCAGCAGCACCGAGACTAGCAGGGAGACCCAGTACTTC. Full variable domain (outside the CDR3, taken from reference TRBV9 and TRBJ2-5): DSGVTQTPKHLITATGQRVTLRCSPRSGDLSVYWYQQSLDQGLQFLIQYYNGEERAKGNILERFSAQQFPDLHSELNLSSLELGDSALYFCASSTETSRETQYFGPGTRLLVL.

This clonotype showed up many times. V usage is TRBV28 and J usage is TRBJ2-5; D might be TRBD1 or TRBD2, each matching 5 bases. Germline V gene data show CDR1 as MDHEN and CDR2 as SYDVKM. V lost 7 bases, J lost 3 bases, and 15 bases lay in between. The CDR3 totals 14 residues. The DNA for the CDR3 is TGTGCCAGCACCATCGTCAGGGAGAAAGAGACCCAGTACTTC. Translating gives CASTIVREKETQYF.

The table lists this clonotype with many counts. This chain connects TRBV3-1 to TRBJ2-3; 7 bases map to TRBD1. The germline V gene has CDR1 LGHDT and CDR2 YNNKEL (reference sequence). This CDR3 contains 14 residues. Trimming cost V 4 bases and J 4 bases; bases outside gene matches: 5. The CDR3: CASSLSDRSDTQYF. Here the CDR3 DNA reads TGTGCCAGCAGCCTATCGGACAGGTCAGATACGCAGTATTTT.

This clonotype was seen a few times. This chain links TRBV29-1 with TRBJ1-1; D gene uncertain. The ends were cut back, 1 base at V and 0 bases at J, with 3 bases in the middle. Germline CDR1 reads SQVTM; CDR2 reads ANQGSEA. This CDR3 has 12 amino acids. CDR3 nucleotide sequence: TGCAGCGTTGAAGCGATGAACACTGAAGCTTTCTTT. Translating gives CSVEAMNTEAFF.

This clonotype has more than one count but fewer than ten. It is unclear where the CDR3 begins or ends on the DNA, so no DNA is shown, and the CDR3 is as TCRdb lists it. The V and J genes are TRBV5-6 and TRBJ1-1; the D call of TRBD1 is as the table states it, not checked on the DNA. Germline CDR1 SGHDT, CDR2 YYEEEE. The CDR3 totals 15 residues, both ends included. The CDR3 sequence: CASSFGPGGNTEAFF.

This clonotype has only a few counts. This chain joins TRBV2 and TRBJ2-4; TRBD2 agrees at 11 bases. V lost 2 bases to trimming and J lost 0 bases; unmatched junction nucleotides: 6. There are 18 residues in the CDR3. Germline V lookup: CDR1 SNHLY, CDR2 FYNNEI. The CDR3 nucleotides are TGTGCCAGCAGTGAACTAGCGGGGGGCTTTCTAGCCAAAAACATTCAGTACTTC. This gives the protein CASSELAGGFLAKNIQYF. The variable domain in full, completed from reference TRBV2 and TRBJ2-4, reads EPEVTQTPSHQVTQMGQEVILRCVPISNHLYFYWYRQILGQKVEFLVSFYNNEISEKSEIFDDQFSVERPDGSNFTLKIRSTKLEDSAMYFCASSELAGGFLAKNIQYFGAGTRLSVL.

The V call is TRBV20-1, the J call TRBJ2-2; TRBD2 matches 8 bases. Germline CDR1 reads DFQATT; CDR2 reads SNEGSKA (reference sequence). The V gene end was trimmed by 0 bases and the J gene end by 7 bases; junction bases not matched to a gene: 13. This CDR3 has 17 residues. CDR3 sequence (DNA): TGCAGTGCTAGAGACCCCGGGAAGCGGGAGAGGGGCGGGGAGCTGTTTTTT. Protein sequence: CSARDPGKRERGGELFF.

About this clonotype itself: A read error may explain this, as a much larger clone is one base away. The rearrangement links TRBV29-1 to TRBJ1-1; a weak D match, TRBD1 (5 bases). The germline V gene encodes CDR1 SQVTM and CDR2 ANQGSEA. The CDR3 totals 13 residues. CDR3 in DNA: TGCAGGGTTGGACACCTAAAGAACACTGAAGCTTTCTTT. It specifies CRVGHLKNTEAFF.